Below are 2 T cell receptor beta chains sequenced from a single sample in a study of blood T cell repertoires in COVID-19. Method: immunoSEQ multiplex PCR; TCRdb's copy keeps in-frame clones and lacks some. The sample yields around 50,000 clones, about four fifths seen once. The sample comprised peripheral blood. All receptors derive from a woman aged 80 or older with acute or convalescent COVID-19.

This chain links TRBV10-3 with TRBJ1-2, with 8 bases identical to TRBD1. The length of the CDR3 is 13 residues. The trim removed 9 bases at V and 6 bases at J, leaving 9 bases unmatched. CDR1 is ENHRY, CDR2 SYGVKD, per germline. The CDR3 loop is CAIRQGSENGYTF. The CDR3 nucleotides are TGTGCCATTCGACAGGGGAGCGAGAATGGCTACACCTTC.

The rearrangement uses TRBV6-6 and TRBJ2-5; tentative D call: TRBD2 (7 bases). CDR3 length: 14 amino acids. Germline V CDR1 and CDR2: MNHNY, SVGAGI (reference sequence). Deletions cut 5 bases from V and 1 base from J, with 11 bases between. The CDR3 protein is CASSTGGPQETQYF. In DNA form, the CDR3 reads TGTGCCAGCAGTACCGGGGGGCCCCAAGAGACCCAGTACTTC.